This T cell receptor (beta chain) was found in a study of human T cells and chemical hapten exposure. Whole blood that had not been fractionated was the source of extracted total RNA. On this clonotype: Its antigen is unidentified.

Findings and limits, study-wide: Those TCRs sitting above 1 in 1000 frequency stayed the same with DPC sensitization.

The library gave individual cDNA molecules unique molecular identifiers. TCRdb independently ran MiXCR on the reads; one entry per CDR3 protein. The top ten hold 1.2% to 1.5% of the sample, which has about 120,000 distinct CDR3 sequences, over 7% seen once. CDR3 length: 16 amino acids. With 0 bases clipped from V and 2 bases from J, the junction kept 6 bases outside the gene matches. Looked up from germline, CDR1 is ENHRY and CDR2 is SYGVKD. The receptor was isolated from a human donor in good health. Some clones in this sample may be carry-over from other donors' samples. The chain carries TRBV10-3 and TRBJ2-7; 8 bases match TRBD2. Sequencing was done on a sample of whole blood. The CDR3 sequence: CAISESPGLGTYEQYF. The CDR3 nucleotides read TGTGCCATCAGTGAGTCGCCGGGACTAGGAACCTACGAGCAGTACTTC.